This T cell receptor beta chain was documented in a study of OX40 agonist ivuxolimab in advanced cancers. Study-wide results and limits: Determination of antigen specificity was not performed for the expanded peripheral T cells. Nonresponders included some who also had low normalized T-cell clonal expansion. In CD8+ T cells, expanded clones were on average more numerous than in CD4+.

CDR3 length equals 10 residues. Germline V gives CDR1 MDHEN, CDR2 SYDVKM. The germline V and J ends were trimmed by 8 bases and 8 bases, with 9 bases remaining between them. Some clones are missing from TCRdb's copy, which holds only in-frame ones; the method was immunoSEQ multiplex PCR. This table holds 65,000 to 90,000 clones, around 82% found once. A note on this clone: Its antigen is unidentified.

The V and J genes are TRBV28 and TRBJ1-2; no clear D. This clonotype was sampled from an adult with an advanced solid tumor such as melanoma, head and neck, liver or kidney cancer. The specimen comprised CD4+ or CD8+ T cells sorted from blood, sampled in a trial of the OX40 agonist ivuxolimab. The DNA of the CDR3 is TGTGCCAGCTCTCACGGGGGCTACACCTTC. Protein product: CASSHGGYTF.